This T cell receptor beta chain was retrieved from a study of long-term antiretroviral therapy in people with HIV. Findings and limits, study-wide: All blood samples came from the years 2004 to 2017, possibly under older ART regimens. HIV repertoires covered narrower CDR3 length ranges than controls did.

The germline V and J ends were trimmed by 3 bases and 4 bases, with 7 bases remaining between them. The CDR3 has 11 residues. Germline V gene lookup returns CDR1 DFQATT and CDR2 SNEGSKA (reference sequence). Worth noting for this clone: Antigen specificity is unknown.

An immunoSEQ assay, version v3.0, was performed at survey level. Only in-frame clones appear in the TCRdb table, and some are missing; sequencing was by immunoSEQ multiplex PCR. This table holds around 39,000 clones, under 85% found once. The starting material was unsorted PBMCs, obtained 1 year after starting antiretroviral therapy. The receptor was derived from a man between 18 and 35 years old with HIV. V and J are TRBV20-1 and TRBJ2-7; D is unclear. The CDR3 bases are TGCAGTGCTAGTAAGCAGTACGAGCAGTACTTC. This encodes CSASKQYEQYF.